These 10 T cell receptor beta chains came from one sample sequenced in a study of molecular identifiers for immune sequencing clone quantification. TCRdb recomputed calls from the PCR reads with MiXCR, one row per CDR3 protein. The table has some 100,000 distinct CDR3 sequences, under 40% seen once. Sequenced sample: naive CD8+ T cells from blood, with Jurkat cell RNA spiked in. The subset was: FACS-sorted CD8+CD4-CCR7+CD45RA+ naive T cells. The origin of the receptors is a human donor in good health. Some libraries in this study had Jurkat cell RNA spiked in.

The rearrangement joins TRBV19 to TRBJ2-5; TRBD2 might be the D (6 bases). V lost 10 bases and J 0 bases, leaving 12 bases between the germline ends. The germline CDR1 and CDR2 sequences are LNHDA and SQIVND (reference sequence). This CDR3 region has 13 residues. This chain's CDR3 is CATGEDHQETQYF. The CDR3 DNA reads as TGTGCCACCGGGGAGGACCACCAAGAGACCCAGTACTTC.

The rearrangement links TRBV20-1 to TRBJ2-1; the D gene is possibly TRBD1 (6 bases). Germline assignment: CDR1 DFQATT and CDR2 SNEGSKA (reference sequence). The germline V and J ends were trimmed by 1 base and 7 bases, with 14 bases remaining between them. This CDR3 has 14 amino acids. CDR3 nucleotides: TGCAGTGCTAGAGGGCAGGGGATGATGAATGAGCAGTTCTTC. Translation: CSARGQGMMNEQFF.

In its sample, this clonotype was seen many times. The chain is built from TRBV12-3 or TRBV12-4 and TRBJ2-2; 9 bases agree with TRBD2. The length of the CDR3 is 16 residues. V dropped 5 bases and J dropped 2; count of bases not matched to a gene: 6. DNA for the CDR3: TGTGCCAGCAGTAAGAATAGCGGGAGAAACACCGGGGAGCTGTTTTTT. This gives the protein CASSKNSGRNTGELFF.

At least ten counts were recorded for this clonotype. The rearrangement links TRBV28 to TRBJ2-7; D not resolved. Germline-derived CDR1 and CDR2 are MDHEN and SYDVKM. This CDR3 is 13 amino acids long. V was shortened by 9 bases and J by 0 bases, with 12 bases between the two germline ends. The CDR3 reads CASGTESSYEQYF. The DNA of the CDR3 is TGTGCCAGTGGTACAGAAAGCTCCTACGAGCAGTACTTC.

The chain's CDR3 is CATSDRTAQPQHF. The CDR3 nucleotides are TGTGCCACCAGTGATAGGACGGCCCAGCCCCAGCATTTT. V gene TRBV24-1 combines with J gene TRBJ1-5; D not resolved. Deletions cut 3 bases from V and 7 bases from J, with 9 bases between. The CDR3 sequence is 13 residues long. Germline loops: CDR1 KGHDR, CDR2 SFDVKD.

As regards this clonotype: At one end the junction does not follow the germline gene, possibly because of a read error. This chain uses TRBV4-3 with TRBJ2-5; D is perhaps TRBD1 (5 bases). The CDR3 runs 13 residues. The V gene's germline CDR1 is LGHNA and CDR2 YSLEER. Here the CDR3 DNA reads TGCGCCAGCAGCCAAGACAGGGAAGAGACCCAGCACTTC. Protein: CASSQDREETQHF.

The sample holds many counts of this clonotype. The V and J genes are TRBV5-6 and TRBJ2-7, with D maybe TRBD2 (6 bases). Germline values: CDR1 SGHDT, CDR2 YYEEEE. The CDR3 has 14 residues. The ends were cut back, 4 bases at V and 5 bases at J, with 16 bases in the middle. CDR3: CASSASLAVHEQYF. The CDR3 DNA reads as TGTGCCAGCAGCGCCTCGTTAGCGGTCCACGAGCAGTACTTC. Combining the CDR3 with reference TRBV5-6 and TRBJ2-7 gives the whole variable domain DAGVTQSPTHLIKTRGQQVTLRCSPKSGHDTVSWYQQALGQGPQFIFQYYEEEERQRGNFPDRFSGHQFPNYSSELNVNALLLGDSALYLCASSASLAVHEQYFGPGTRLTVT.

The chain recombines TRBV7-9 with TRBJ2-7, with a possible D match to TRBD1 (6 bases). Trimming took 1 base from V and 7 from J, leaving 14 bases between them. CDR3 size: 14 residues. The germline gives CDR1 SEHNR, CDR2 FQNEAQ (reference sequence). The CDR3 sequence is CASSLGLGAGEQYF. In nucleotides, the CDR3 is TGTGCCAGCAGCTTAGGGCTGGGGGCTGGGGAGCAGTACTTC.

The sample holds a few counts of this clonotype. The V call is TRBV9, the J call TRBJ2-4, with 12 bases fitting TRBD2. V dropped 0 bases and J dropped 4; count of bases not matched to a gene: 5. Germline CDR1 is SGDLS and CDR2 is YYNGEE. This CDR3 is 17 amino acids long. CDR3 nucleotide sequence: TGTGCCAGCAGCGTAGGACTAGCGGGAGAGGGGAAAAACATTCAGTACTTC. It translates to CASSVGLAGEGKNIQYF.

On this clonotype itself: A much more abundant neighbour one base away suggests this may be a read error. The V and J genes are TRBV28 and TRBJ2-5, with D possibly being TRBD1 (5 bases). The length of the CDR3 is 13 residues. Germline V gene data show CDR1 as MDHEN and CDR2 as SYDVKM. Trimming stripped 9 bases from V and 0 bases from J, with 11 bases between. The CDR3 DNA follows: TGTGCCAGTCTCCGGACATACCAAGAGACCCAGTACTTC. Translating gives CASLRTYQETQYF.